This T cell receptor (beta chain) was retrieved from a study of blood T cell repertoires in COVID-19. On the study more broadly: The United States, Italy and Spain supplied acute and convalescent COVID-19 samples. PBMCs, B-cell-depleted T cells, or T cells were the source of the cDNA or gDNA that made up the material.

TCRdb's copy holds only in-frame clones and misses some; the assay was immunoSEQ multiplex PCR. The table lists fewer than 75,000 clones, 90% of them singletons. Looked up from germline, CDR1 is MNHEY and CDR2 is SMNVEV (reference sequence). This CDR3 comprises 14 residues. The junction had 5 bases not matched to a gene; V was cut back by 5 bases and J by 4 bases. Material: peripheral blood. This chain links TRBV27 with TRBJ2-7; 10 positions match TRBD2. This sequence was found in a human donor in a cohort sampled during active COVID-19. The DNA of the CDR3 is TGTGCCAGCAGTGAGCTAGCGGGAGTTTACGAGCAGTACTTC. This translates into CASSELAGVYEQYF.